This T cell receptor beta chain was identified during a study of blood T cells in healthy people across ages. Study-wide context: Template-switching capture recovered about one barcoded beta molecule per two T cells.

A second roughly 7 to 11 cycle PCR used barcoded and J-beta primers. Through a template-switch adaptor with 12 random nucleotides, each cDNA molecule received a tag. TCRdb called the 5' RACE reads again in MiXCR, with one record for every CDR3 protein. In the table there are hundreds of thousands of distinct CDR3 sequences, around 49% of which are singletons. Ranging in age from about 6 to 100, the donors were healthy Caucasian individuals from Russia. Material for sequencing was blood. The clonotype comes from a woman in her sixties or seventies in good health.

In DNA, the CDR3 is TGTGCCAGCAGTTCGAGACAGGGGGCGGGGGAGACCCAGTACTTC. It yields the protein CASSSRQGAGETQYF. The gene calls are TRBV28 and TRBJ2-5; 10 bases align to TRBD1. Germline lookup yields CDR1 MDHEN and CDR2 SYDVKM. This CDR3 contains 15 residues. Trimming at V came to 4 bases and at J to 5 bases, leaving 7 bases not matched to a gene.